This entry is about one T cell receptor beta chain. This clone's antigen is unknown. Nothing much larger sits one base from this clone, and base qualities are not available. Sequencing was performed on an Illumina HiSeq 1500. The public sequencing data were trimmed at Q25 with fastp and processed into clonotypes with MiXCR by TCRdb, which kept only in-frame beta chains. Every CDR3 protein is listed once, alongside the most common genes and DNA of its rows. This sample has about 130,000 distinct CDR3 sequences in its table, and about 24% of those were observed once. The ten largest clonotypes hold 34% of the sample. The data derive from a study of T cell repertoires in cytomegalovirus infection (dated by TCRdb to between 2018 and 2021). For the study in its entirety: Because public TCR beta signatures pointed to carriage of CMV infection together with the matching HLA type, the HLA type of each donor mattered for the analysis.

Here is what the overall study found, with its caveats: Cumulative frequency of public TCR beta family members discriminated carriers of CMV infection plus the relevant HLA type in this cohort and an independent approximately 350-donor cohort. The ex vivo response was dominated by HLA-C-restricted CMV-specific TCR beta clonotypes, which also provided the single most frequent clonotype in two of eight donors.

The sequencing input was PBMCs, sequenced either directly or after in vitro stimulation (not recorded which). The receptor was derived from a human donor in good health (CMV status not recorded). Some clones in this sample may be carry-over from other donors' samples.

The nucleotides read TGTGCCAGCAGCTCCCCGACAGGAAGCCACACTGAAGCTTTCTTT. Its translation is CASSSPTGSHTEAFF. The V and J genes are TRBV7-2 and TRBJ1-1; the D gene is perhaps TRBD1, on 6 matching bases. Counted from cysteine to phenylalanine, this CDR3 has 15 amino acids. Of all the DNA, just the CDR3 is kept, 45 bases in frame from base 1. V lost 4 bases and J lost 3 bases; the stretch between them is 15 bases long. The germline V gene yields SGHTA for CDR1 and FQGNSA for CDR2. The full variable domain, with segments outside the CDR3 supplied by the reference TRBV7-2 and TRBJ1-1 proteins, appears as GAGVSQSPSNKVTEKGKDVELRCDPISGHTALYWYRQSLGQGLEFLIYFQGNSAPDKSGLPSDRFSAERTGGSVSTLTIQRTQQEDSAVYLCASSSPTGSHTEAFFGQGTRLTVV.